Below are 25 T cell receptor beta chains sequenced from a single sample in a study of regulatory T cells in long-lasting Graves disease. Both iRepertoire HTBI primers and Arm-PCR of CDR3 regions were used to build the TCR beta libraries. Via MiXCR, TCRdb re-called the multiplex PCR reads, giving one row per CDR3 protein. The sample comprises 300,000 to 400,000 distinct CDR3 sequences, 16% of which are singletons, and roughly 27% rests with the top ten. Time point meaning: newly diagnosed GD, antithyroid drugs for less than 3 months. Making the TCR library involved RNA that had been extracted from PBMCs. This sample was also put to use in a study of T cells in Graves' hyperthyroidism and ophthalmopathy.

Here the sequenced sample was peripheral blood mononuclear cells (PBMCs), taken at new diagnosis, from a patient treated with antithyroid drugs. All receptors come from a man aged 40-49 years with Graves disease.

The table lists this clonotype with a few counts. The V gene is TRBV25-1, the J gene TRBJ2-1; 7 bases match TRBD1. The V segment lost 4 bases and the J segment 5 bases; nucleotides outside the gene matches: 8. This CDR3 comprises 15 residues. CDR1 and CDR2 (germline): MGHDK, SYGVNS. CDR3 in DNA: TGTGCCAGCAGTGGGAGACAGGGTAGTAACAATGAGCAGTTCTTC. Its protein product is CASSGRQGSNNEQFF.

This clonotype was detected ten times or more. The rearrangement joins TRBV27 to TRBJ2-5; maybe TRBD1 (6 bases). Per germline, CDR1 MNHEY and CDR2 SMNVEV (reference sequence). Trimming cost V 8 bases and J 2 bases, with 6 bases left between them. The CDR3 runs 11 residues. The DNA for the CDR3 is TGTGCCAGCGGGACACAAGAGACCCAGTACTTC. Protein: CASGTQETQYF.

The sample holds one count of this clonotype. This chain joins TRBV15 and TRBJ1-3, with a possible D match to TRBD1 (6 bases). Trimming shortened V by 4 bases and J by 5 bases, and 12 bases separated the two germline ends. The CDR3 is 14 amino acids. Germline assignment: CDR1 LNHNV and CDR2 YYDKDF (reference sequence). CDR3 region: CATSTNRDRNTIYF. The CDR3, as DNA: TGTGCCACCAGCACCAACAGGGACAGAAACACCATATATTTT.

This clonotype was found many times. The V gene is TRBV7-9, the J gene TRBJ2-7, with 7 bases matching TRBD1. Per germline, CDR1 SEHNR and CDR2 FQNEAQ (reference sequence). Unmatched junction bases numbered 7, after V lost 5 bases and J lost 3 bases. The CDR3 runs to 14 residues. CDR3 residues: CASSPPGGHYEQYF. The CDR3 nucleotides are TGTGCCAGCAGCCCGCCAGGGGGACACTACGAGCAGTACTTC.

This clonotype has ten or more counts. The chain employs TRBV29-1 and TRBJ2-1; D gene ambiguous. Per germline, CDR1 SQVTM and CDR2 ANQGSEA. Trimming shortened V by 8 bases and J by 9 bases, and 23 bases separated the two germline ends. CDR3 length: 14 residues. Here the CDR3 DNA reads TGCAGCTCCTCCAGGCTAACCCTTTCGGCTGAGCAGTTCTTC. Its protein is CSSSRLTLSAEQFF.

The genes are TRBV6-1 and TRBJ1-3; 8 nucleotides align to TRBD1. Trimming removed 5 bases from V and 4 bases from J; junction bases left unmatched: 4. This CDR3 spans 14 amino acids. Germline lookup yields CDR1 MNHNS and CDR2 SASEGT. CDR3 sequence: CASSMTGVGNTIYF. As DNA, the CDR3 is TGTGCCAGCAGTATGACAGGGGTCGGAAACACCATATATTTT.

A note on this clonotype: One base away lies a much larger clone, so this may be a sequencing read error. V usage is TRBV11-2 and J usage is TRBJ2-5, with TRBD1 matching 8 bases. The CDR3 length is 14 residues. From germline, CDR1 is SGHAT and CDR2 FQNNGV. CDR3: CVSSRTGFGETQYF. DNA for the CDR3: TGTGTCAGCAGCCGGACAGGGTTTGGAGAGACCCAGTACTTC.

CDR3 loop: CASSSQVVQGGSPLHF. The DNA of the CDR3 is TGTGCCAGCAGCTCGCAGGTTGTTCAGGGAGGGTCACCCCTCCACTTT. The V and J genes are TRBV7-9 and TRBJ1-6, with D possibly TRBD1 on 5 matching bases. This CDR3 is built from 16 residues. The V end lost 4 bases, the J end lost 10 bases, and 20 bases lay between the germline ends. Germline V gene sequence: CDR1 SEHNR, CDR2 FQNEAQ (reference sequence).

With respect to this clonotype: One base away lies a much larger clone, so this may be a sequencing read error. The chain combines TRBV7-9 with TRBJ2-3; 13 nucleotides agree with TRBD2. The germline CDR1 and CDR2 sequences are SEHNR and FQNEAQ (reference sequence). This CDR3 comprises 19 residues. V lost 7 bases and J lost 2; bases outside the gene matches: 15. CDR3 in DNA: TGTGCCAGCAACTACGGTGTCGGACTAGCGGGGGAATTCACAGATACGCAGTATTTT. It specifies CASNYGVGLAGEFTDTQYF.

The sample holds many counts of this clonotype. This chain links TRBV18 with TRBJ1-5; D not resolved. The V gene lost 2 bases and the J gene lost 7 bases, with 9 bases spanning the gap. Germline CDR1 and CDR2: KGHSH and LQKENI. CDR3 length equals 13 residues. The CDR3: CASSPNRAQPQHF. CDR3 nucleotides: TGTGCCAGCTCACCAAATAGGGCCCAGCCCCAGCATTTT.

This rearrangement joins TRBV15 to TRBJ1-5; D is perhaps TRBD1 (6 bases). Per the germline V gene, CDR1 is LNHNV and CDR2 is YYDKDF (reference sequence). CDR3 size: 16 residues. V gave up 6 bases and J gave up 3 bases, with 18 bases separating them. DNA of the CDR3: TGTGCCACCAGGGGCCGAGGAGGGGACACCAATCAGCCCCAGCATTTT. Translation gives CATRGRGGDTNQPQHF.

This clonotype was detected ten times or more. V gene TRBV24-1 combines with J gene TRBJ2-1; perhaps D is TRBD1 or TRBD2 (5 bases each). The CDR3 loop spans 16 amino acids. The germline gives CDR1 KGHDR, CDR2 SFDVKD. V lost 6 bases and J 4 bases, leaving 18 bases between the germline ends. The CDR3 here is CATSRVRDLSYNEQFF. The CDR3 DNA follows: TGTGCCACCAGTCGGGTCCGGGACCTTTCTTACAATGAGCAGTTCTTC.

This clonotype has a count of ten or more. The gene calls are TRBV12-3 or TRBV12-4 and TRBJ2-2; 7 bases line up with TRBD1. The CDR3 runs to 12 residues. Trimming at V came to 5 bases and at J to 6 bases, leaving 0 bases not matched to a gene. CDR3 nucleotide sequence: TGTGCCAGCAGTGACAGGGCCGGGGAGCTGTTTTTT. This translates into CASSDRAGELFF.

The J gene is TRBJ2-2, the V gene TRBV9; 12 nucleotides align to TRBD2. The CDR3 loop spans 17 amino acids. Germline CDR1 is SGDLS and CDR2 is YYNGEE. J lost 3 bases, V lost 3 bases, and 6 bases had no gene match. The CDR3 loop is CASSALAGGQYTGELFF. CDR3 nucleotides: TGTGCCAGCAGCGCCCTAGCGGGGGGGCAGTACACCGGGGAGCTGTTTTTT. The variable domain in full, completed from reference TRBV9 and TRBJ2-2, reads DSGVTQTPKHLITATGQRVTLRCSPRSGDLSVYWYQQSLDQGLQFLIQYYNGEERAKGNILERFSAQQFPDLHSELNLSSLELGDSALYFCASSALAGGQYTGELFFGEGSRLTVL.

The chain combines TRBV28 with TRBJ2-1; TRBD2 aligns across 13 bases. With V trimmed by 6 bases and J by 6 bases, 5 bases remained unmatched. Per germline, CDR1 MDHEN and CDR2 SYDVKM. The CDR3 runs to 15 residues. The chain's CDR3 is CASSPGLAGVNEQFF. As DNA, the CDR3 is TGTGCCAGCAGCCCAGGACTAGCGGGGGTCAATGAGCAGTTCTTC.

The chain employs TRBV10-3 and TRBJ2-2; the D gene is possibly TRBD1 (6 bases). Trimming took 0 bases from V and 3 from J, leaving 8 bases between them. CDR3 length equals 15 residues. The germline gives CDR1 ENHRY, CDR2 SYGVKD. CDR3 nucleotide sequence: TGTGCCATCAGTGAGTCCGGGACATACACCGGGGAGCTGTTTTTT. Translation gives CAISESGTYTGELFF.

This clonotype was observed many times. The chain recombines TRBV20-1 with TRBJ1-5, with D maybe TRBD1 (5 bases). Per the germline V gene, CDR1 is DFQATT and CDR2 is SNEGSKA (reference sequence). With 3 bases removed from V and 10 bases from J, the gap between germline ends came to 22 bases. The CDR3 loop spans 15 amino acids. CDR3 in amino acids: CSASGAPAGISPQHF. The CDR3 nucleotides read TGCAGTGCTAGTGGGGCTCCAGCGGGCATCAGCCCCCAGCATTTT.

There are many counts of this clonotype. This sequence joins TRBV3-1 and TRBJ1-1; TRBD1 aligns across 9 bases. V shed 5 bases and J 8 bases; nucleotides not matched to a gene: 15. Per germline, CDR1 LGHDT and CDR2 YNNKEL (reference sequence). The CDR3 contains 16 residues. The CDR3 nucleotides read TGTGCCAGCAGCGCCCGGGGACAGGGACGAAGAGTAGAAGCTTTCTTT. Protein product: CASSARGQGRRVEAFF.

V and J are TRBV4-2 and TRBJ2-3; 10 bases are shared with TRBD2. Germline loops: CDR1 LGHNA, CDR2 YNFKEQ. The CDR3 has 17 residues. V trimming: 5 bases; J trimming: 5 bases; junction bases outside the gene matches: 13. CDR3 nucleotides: TGTGCCAGCAGCTCGGGTTGGGCTAGCGGGGGCGAAGATACGCAGTATTTT. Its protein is CASSSGWASGGEDTQYF.

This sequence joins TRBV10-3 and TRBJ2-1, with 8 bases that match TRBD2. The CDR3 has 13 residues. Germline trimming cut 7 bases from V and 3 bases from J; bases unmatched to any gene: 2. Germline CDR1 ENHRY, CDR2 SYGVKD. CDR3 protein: CAITGGGYNEQFF. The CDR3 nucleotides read TGTGCCATCACGGGGGGGGGCTACAATGAGCAGTTCTTC.

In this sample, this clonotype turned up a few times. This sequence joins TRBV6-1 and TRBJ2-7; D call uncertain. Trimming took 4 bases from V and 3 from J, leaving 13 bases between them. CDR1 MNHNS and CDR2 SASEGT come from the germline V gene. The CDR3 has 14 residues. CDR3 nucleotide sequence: TGTGCCAGCAGTGCGACTGCGGAGTTCTACGAGCAGTACTTC. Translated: CASSATAEFYEQYF.

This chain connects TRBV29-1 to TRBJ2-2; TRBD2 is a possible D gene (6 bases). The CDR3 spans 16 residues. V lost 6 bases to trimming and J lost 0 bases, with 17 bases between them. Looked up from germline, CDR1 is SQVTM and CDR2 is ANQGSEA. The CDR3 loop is CSVPRGTASNTGELFF. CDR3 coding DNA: TGCAGCGTACCTCGGGGGACGGCTTCGAACACCGGGGAGCTGTTTTTT.

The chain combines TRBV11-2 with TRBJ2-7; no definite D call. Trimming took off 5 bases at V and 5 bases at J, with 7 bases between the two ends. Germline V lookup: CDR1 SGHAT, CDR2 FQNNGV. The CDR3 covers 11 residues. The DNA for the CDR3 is TGTGCCAGCAGCCTAAAGCACGAGCAGTACTTC. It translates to CASSLKHEQYF.

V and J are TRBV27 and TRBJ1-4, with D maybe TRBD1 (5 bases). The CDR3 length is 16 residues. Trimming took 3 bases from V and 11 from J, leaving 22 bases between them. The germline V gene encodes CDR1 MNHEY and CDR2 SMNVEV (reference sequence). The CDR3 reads CASSLSWDGPLRKLFF. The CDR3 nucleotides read TGTGCCAGCAGTTTGAGTTGGGACGGTCCGTTGCGGAAACTGTTTTTT. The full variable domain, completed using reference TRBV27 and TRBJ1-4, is EAQVTQNPRYLITVTGKKLTVTCSQNMNHEYMSWYRQDPGLGLRQIYYSMNVEVTDKGDVPEGYKVSRKEKRNFPLILESPSPNQTSLYFCASSLSWDGPLRKLFFGSGTQLSVL.

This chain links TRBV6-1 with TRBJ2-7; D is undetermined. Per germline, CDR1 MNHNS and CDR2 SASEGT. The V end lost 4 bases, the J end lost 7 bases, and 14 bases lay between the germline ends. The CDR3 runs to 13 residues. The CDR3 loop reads CASSVEPGLEQYF. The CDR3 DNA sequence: TGTGCCAGCAGTGTTGAGCCAGGATTGGAGCAGTACTTC.